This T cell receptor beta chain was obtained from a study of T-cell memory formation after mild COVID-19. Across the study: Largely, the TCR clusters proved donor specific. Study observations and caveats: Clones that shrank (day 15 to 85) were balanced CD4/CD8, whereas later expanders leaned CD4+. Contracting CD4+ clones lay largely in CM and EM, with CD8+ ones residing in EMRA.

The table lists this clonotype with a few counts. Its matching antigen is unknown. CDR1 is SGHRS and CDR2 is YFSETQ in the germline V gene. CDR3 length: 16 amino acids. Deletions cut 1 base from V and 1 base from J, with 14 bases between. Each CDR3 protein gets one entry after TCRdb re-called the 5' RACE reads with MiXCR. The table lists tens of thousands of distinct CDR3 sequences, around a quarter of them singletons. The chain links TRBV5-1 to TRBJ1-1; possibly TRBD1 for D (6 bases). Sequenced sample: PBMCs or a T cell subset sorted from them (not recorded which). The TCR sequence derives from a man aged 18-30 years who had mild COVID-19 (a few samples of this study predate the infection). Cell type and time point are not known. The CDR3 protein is CASSLLPVGANTEAFF. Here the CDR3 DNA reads TGCGCCAGCAGCTTGCTCCCGGTGGGGGCGAACACTGAAGCTTTCTTT.